These 23 T cell receptor beta chains originate from one sample sequenced in a study of blood T cell repertoires in COVID-19. Some clones are missing from TCRdb's copy, which holds only in-frame ones; the method was immunoSEQ multiplex PCR. The sample includes about 170,000 clones, 85% to 90% seen only once; the top ten take around 2.1%. The sequenced sample consisted of peripheral blood. The receptors come from a man between 45 and 60 years old who had recovered from COVID-19.

The CDR3 loop is CAISESVAGSSYEQYF. The CDR3 region has the DNA TGTGCCATCAGTGAGTCGGTGGCGGGTAGCTCCTACGAGCAGTACTTC. The gene calls are TRBV10-3 and TRBJ2-7; tentative D call: TRBD2 (5 bases). The ends were cut back, 0 bases at V and 0 bases at J, with 12 bases in the middle. CDR1 and CDR2 (germline): ENHRY, SYGVKD. The CDR3 is made up of 16 amino acids.

The chain links TRBV11-2 to TRBJ2-1, with D tentatively TRBD1 (5 bases). CDR1 and CDR2 from the germline V gene are SGHAT and FQNNGV. CDR3 length equals 14 residues. The V and J ends lost 1 base and 4 bases respectively, with 8 bases between them. The CDR3 DNA is TGTGCCAGCAGCTTAGTGGCAGGGTACAATGAGCAGTTCTTC. The encoded protein is CASSLVAGYNEQFF.

This sequence joins TRBV7-2 and TRBJ2-1; 12 bases are shared with TRBD1. V was pared by 1 base and J by 7 bases, with 5 bases of the junction left unmatched. The V gene's germline CDR1 is SGHTA and CDR2 FQGNSA. The CDR3 sequence is 16 residues long. CDR3 sequence reads: CASSLVGGQGANEQFF. CDR3 DNA: TGTGCCAGCAGCTTAGTTGGGGGACAGGGGGCGAATGAGCAGTTCTTC.

The chain links TRBV6-2 or TRBV6-3 to TRBJ2-7, with TRBD2 identical over 8 bases. There are 18 residues in the CDR3. CDR1 MNHEY and CDR2 SVGEGT come from the germline V gene. Trimming at V came to 0 bases and at J to 5 bases, leaving 15 bases not matched to a gene. The DNA of the CDR3 is TGTGCCAGCAGTTACTCGTCGGGCGACGGGAGGGCCGTCCACGAGCAGTACTTC. Translation: CASSYSSGDGRAVHEQYF.

The chain is built from TRBV5-1 and TRBJ1-4, with 7 bases matching TRBD1. CDR3 length equals 14 residues. The V gene's germline CDR1 is SGHRS and CDR2 YFSETQ. Unmatched junction bases numbered 2, after V lost 3 bases and J lost 3 bases. The CDR3 bases are TGCGCCAGCAGCTCACAGGGGTCTAATGAAAAACTGTTTTTT. Translated, it gives CASSSQGSNEKLFF.

This clone was recorded once. The CDR3 reads CASLGDSYNEQFF. The CDR3 nucleotides are TGTGCCAGCTTAGGGGACTCCTACAATGAGCAGTTCTTC. V and J are TRBV7-2 and TRBJ2-1, with a weak D call TRBD1 (5 bases). With 8 bases removed from V and 0 bases from J, the gap between germline ends came to 8 bases. From germline, CDR1 is SGHTA and CDR2 FQGNSA. The CDR3 is 13 residues long.

This clone has at least ten counts. This sequence joins TRBV5-8 and TRBJ1-1; tentatively, D is TRBD1 (6 bases). The CDR3 runs to 17 residues. Per germline, CDR1 SGHTS and CDR2 YDEGEE. The V and J ends lost 2 bases and 1 base respectively, with 18 bases between them. The CDR3 loop is CASSFSFWTVENTEAFF. The CDR3 nucleotides read TGTGCCAGCAGCTTCTCTTTTTGGACAGTAGAGAACACTGAAGCTTTCTTT. The full variable domain, completed using reference TRBV5-8 and TRBJ1-1, is EAGVTQSPTHLIKTRGQQATLRCSPISGHTSVYWYQQALGLGLQFLLWYDEGEERNRGNFPPRFSGRQFPNYSSELNVNALELEDSALYLCASSFSFWTVENTEAFFGQGTRLTVV.

The genes are TRBV7-6 and TRBJ1-6; tentative D call: TRBD1 (6 bases). V lost 8 bases to trimming and J lost 5 bases, with 16 bases between them. From germline, CDR1 is SGHVS and CDR2 FNYEAQ. The CDR3 runs 15 residues. CDR3 DNA: TGTGCCAGCGGAAATCCCGGGACAAATAATTCACCCCTCCACTTT. Its translation: CASGNPGTNNSPLHF.

This clone came up a few times. The chain employs TRBV5-1 and TRBJ2-5; D ambiguous. CDR1 and CDR2 (germline): SGHRS, YFSETQ. V was cut by 4 bases and J by 1 base, with 11 bases left in between. This CDR3 is built from 14 residues. Here the CDR3 reads CASSANPPQETQYF. CDR3 sequence (DNA): TGCGCCAGCAGCGCTAACCCGCCCCAAGAGACCCAGTACTTC. The full variable domain, in which reference TRBV5-1 and TRBJ2-5 provide the parts outside the CDR3, is KAGVTQTPRYLIKTRGQQVTLSCSPISGHRSVSWYQQTPGQGLQFLFEYFSETQRNKGNFPGRFSGRQFSNSRSEMNVSTLELGDSALYLCASSANPPQETQYFGPGTRLLVL.

The rearrangement uses TRBV13 and TRBJ2-5, with TRBD1 matching 7 bases. The germline CDR1 and CDR2 sequences are PRHDT and FYEKMQ (reference sequence). The V and J ends lost 3 bases and 1 base, in that order; junction bases with no gene match: 2. CDR3 length equals 14 residues. The CDR3 DNA sequence: TGTGCCAGCAGCTTCGGGACAGTCCAAGAGACCCAGTACTTC. Its protein product is CASSFGTVQETQYF.

This chain links TRBV4-3 with TRBJ1-1, with TRBD1 as a possible D gene (6 bases). Per the germline V gene, CDR1 is LGHNA and CDR2 is YSLEER. The CDR3 is 15 residues long. V was shortened by 1 base and J by 6 bases, with 15 bases between the two germline ends. The CDR3 DNA sequence: TGCGCCAGCAGCCAAGTACAGGGCGGAGGAGCTGAAGCTTTCTTT. Translating it yields CASSQVQGGGAEAFF.

This chain connects TRBV3-1 (or the pseudogene TRBV3-2) to TRBJ2-2, with D perhaps TRBD2 (6 bases). The CDR3 contains 15 residues. V was shortened by 1 base and J by 6 bases, with 12 bases between the two germline ends. Germline V lookup: CDR1 LGHDT, CDR2 YNNKEL (reference sequence). CDR3 in DNA: TGTGCCAGCAGCCAAGTACTAGCTTGGGCCGGGGAGCTGTTTTTT. Its translation: CASSQVLAWAGELFF.

This chain links TRBV15 with TRBJ1-2; 7 bases align to TRBD1. V shed 1 base, J shed 5 bases, and the junction held 4 bases outside the gene matches. CDR3 size: 14 residues. Germline V gene data show CDR1 as LNHNV and CDR2 as YYDKDF (reference sequence). In nucleotides, the CDR3 is TGTGCCACCAGCAGAGGTCAGGGACAGTATGGCTACACCTTC. Protein sequence: CATSRGQGQYGYTF.

V is TRBV27 and J is TRBJ2-2, with TRBD1 matching over 7 bases. CDR1 is MNHEY, CDR2 SMNVEV, per germline (reference sequence). The CDR3 extends over 17 amino acids. J was trimmed by 2 bases and V by 3 bases; bases with no gene match: 9. The CDR3 region has the DNA TGTGCCAGCAGTTTTTGGAGGACAGGCTCAAACACCGGGGAGCTGTTTTTT. The encoded protein is CASSFWRTGSNTGELFF.

This clone was observed a few times. The chain recombines TRBV6-2 or TRBV6-3 with TRBJ1-1, with D hard to call. Germline lookup yields CDR1 MNHEY and CDR2 SVGEGT. The CDR3 totals 17 residues. Trimming pared 2 bases from V and 2 bases from J, leaving 18 bases between. The CDR3 region is CASSYSPLRQTNTEAFF. The DNA for the CDR3 is TGTGCCAGCAGTTACAGCCCATTACGGCAGACAAACACTGAAGCTTTCTTT.

The DNA for the CDR3 is TGTGCCAGCAGCCCCTCTCGGGGCTCCTACAATGAGCAGTTCTTC. It codes for CASSPSRGSYNEQFF. V and J are TRBV11-2 and TRBJ2-1; D is perhaps TRBD2 (5 bases). The CDR3 is 15 amino acids. Germline loops: CDR1 SGHAT, CDR2 FQNNGV. V was shortened by 5 bases and J by 0 bases, with 11 bases between the two germline ends.

The chain joins TRBV13 to TRBJ2-7; tentatively, D is TRBD1 (6 bases). Trimming stripped 5 bases from V and 6 bases from J, with 11 bases between. Germline V gene lookup returns CDR1 PRHDT and CDR2 FYEKMQ (reference sequence). This CDR3 region has 12 residues. The CDR3 is CASSTGRGEQYF. The CDR3 coding sequence is TGTGCCAGCAGCACCGGCAGGGGCGAGCAGTACTTC.

This clone turned up a few times. This chain links TRBV5-1 with TRBJ2-2; the match to TRBD2 covers 7 bases. This CDR3 has 15 residues. From germline, CDR1 is SGHRS and CDR2 YFSETQ. With 8 bases clipped from V and 2 bases from J, the junction kept 9 bases outside the gene matches. CDR3 in amino acids: CASKWLAENTGELFF. The CDR3 coding sequence is TGCGCCAGTAAGTGGCTAGCGGAAAACACCGGGGAGCTGTTTTTT.

The V and J genes are TRBV27 and TRBJ1-6; D not resolved. Per germline, CDR1 MNHEY and CDR2 SMNVEV (reference sequence). V lost 1 base and J 6 bases, leaving 4 bases between the germline ends. The CDR3 extends over 13 amino acids. In nucleotides, the CDR3 is TGTGCCAGCAGTTTATTCCTTAATTCACCCCTCCACTTT. Protein: CASSLFLNSPLHF.

The chain has TRBV18 and TRBJ2-1; no reliable D call. CDR3 length: 14 residues. The V end was cut by 9 bases, the J end by 3 bases, with 15 bases between. The germline CDR1 and CDR2 sequences are KGHSH and LQKENI. CDR3 protein: CASRKLTSYNEQFF. CDR3 DNA sequence: TGTGCCAGTCGCAAATTGACAAGCTACAATGAGCAGTTCTTC.

V usage is TRBV7-8 and J usage is TRBJ1-1, with a weak D call TRBD1 (6 bases). Trimming left V 4 bases short and J 7 bases short, with 13 bases between. Germline assignment: CDR1 SGHVS and CDR2 FQNEAQ. The CDR3 consists of 13 residues. DNA for the CDR3: TGTGCCAGCAGCTCTTTACAGGGACGTGAAGCTTTCTTT. Its translation is CASSSLQGREAFF.

V gene TRBV30 combines with J gene TRBJ1-1, with D unclear. This CDR3 comprises 10 residues. Trimming removed 3 bases from V and 5 bases from J, with 4 bases in between. Germline CDR1 reads GTSNPN; CDR2 reads SVGIG (reference sequence). Here the CDR3 reads CAWSLTEAFF. CDR3 coding DNA: TGTGCCTGGAGCTTAACTGAAGCTTTCTTT.

CDR3 nucleotides: TGTGCCAGCAGCTACCGGACAGGGTGGGACCAGCCCCAGCATTTT. It translates to CASSYRTGWDQPQHF. This chain uses TRBV7-2 with TRBJ1-5; 8 bases are a match to TRBD1. This CDR3 is built from 15 residues. After removal of 4 bases from V and 7 bases from J, the junction contained 9 bases not matched to a gene. Germline loops: CDR1 SGHTA, CDR2 FQGNSA. Full variable domain (remainder filled in from reference TRBV7-2 and TRBJ1-5): GAGVSQSPSNKVTEKGKDVELRCDPISGHTALYWYRQSLGQGLEFLIYFQGNSAPDKSGLPSDRFSAERTGGSVSTLTIQRTQQEDSAVYLCASSYRTGWDQPQHFGDGTRLSIL.